The present T cell receptor beta chain was sequenced within a study of T cell responses to AZD1222 COVID-19 vaccine. Only in-frame clones appear in the TCRdb table, and some are missing; sequencing was by immunoSEQ multiplex PCR. The sample has about 93,000 clones; about 87% are singletons. Germline V gives CDR1 SGHRS, CDR2 YFSETQ. V was pared by 0 bases and J by 0 bases, with 7 bases between. The CDR3 consists of 15 residues. Note on this clone: The sample holds other DNA sequences that translate to the same CDR3.

The sample was peripheral blood, taken on day 0 of AZD1222 vaccination. This receptor was obtained from an adult in good health. The rearrangement joins TRBV5-1 to TRBJ2-1; D uncertain. The CDR3 region has the DNA TGCGCCAGCAGCTTGGACGGAAGCTCCTACAATGAGCAGTTCTTC. Amino acid sequence: CASSLDGSSYNEQFF.